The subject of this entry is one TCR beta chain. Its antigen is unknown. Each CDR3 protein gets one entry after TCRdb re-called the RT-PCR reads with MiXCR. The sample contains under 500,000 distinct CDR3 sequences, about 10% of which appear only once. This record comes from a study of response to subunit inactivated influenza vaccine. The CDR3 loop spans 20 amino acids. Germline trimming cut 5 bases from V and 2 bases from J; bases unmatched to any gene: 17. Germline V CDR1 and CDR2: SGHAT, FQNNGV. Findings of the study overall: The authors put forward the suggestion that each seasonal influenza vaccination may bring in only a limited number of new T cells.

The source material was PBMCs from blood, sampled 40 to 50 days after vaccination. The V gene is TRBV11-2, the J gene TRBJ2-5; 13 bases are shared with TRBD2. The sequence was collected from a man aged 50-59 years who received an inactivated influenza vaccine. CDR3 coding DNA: TGTGCCAGCAGCCCCAGGGGGGGAGCTCCGGGACTAGCGGGACAAGAGACCCAGTACTTC. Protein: CASSPRGGAPGLAGQETQYF.